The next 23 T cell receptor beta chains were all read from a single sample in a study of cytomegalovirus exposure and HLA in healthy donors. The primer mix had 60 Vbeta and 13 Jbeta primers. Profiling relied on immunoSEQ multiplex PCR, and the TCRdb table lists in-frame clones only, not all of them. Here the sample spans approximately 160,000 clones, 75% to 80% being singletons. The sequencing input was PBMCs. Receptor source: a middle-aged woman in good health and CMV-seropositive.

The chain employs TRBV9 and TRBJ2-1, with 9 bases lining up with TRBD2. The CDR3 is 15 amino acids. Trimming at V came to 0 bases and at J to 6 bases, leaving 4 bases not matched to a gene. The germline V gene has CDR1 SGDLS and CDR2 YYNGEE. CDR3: CASSVEAGGFNEQFF. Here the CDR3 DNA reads TGTGCCAGCAGCGTAGAAGCGGGGGGATTCAATGAGCAGTTCTTC.

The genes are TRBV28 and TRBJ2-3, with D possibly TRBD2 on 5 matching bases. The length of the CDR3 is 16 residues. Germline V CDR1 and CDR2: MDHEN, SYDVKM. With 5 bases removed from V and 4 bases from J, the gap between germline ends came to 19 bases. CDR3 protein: CASSPPGIQTADTQYF. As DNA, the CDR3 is TGTGCCAGCAGTCCTCCGGGGATACAGACTGCAGATACGCAGTATTTT.

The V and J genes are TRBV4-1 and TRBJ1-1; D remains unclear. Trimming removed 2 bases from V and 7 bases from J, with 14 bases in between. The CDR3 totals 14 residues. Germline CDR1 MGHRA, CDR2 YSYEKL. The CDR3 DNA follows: TGCGCCAGCAGCCAACGAGTCGGCGGCAATGAAGCTTTCTTT. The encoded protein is CASSQRVGGNEAFF.

The CDR3 protein is CASSPQGTGGTGELFF. CDR3 DNA: TGTGCCAGCAGTCCGCAGGGGACAGGGGGGACCGGGGAGCTGTTTTTT. This chain links TRBV28 with TRBJ2-2; 11 bases are a match to TRBD1. Trimming took 5 bases from V and 5 from J; bases not matched to a gene: 7. The length of the CDR3 is 16 residues. The germline gives CDR1 MDHEN, CDR2 SYDVKM.

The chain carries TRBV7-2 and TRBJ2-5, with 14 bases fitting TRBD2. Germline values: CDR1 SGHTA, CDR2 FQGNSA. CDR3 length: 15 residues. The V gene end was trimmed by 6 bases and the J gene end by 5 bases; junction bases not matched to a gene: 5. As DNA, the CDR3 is TGTGCCAGCAGGACTAGCGGGGGGGCCGCTGAGACCCAGTACTTC. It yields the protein CASRTSGGAAETQYF.

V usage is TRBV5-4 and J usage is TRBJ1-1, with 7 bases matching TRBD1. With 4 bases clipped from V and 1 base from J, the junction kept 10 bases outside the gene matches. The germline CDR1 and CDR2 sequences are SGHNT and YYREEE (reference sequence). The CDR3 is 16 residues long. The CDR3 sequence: CASSPSPDRANTEAFF. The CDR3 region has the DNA TGTGCCAGCAGCCCAAGTCCCGACAGGGCGAACACTGAAGCTTTCTTT.

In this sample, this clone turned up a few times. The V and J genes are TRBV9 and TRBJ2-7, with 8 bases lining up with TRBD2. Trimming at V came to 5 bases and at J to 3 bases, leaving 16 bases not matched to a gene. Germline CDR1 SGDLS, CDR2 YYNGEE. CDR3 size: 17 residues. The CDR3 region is CASRPGEAGEGVYEQYF. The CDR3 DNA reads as TGTGCCAGCAGGCCCGGGGAAGCGGGAGAGGGGGTCTACGAGCAGTACTTC.

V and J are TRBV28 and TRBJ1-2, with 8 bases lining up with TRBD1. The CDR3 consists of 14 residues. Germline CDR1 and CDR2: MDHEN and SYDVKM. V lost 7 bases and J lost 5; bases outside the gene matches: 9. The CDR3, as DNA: TGTGCCAGCACTCACCAGGGGGCAGAATATGGCTACACCTTC. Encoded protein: CASTHQGAEYGYTF.

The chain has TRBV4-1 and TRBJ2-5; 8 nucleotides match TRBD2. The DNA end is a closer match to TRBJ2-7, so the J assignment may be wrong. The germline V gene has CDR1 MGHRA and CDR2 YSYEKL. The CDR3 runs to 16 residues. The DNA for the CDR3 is TGCGCCAGCAGCCAAGATTGGAGACTAGCGATATACGAGCAGTACTTC. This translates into CASSQDWRLAIYEQYF.

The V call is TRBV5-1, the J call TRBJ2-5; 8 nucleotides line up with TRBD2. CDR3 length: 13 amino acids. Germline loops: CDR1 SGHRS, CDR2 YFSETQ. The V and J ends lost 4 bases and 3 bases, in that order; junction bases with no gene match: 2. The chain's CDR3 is CASSPGGEETQYF. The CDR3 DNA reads TGCGCCAGCAGCCCGGGGGGGGAAGAGACCCAGTACTTC. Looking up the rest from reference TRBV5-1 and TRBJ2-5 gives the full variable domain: KAGVTQTPRYLIKTRGQQVTLSCSPISGHRSVSWYQQTPGQGLQFLFEYFSETQRNKGNFPGRFSGRQFSNSRSEMNVSTLELGDSALYLCASSPGGEETQYFGPGTRLLVL.

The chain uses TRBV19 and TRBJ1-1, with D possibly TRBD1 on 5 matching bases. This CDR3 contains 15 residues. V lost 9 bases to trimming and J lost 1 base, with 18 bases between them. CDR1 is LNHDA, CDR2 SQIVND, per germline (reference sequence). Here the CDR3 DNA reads TGTGCCAGCATGGACGGGGGATTAGGGAACACTGAAGCTTTCTTT. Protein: CASMDGGLGNTEAFF.

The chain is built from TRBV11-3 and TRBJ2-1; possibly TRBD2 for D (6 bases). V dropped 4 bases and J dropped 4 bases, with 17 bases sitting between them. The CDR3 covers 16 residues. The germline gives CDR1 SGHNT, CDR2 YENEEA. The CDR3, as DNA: TGTGCCAGCAGCTCCGGGACTGGCGTTAGGTACAATGAGCAGTTCTTC. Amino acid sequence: CASSSGTGVRYNEQFF.

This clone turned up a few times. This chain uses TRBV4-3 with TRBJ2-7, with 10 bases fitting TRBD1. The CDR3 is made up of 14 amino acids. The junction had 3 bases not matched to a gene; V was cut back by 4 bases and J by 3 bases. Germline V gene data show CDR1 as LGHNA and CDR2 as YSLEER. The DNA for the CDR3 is TGCGCCAGCAGCCCCGGGACAGGGGACTACGAGCAGTACTTC. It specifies CASSPGTGDYEQYF.

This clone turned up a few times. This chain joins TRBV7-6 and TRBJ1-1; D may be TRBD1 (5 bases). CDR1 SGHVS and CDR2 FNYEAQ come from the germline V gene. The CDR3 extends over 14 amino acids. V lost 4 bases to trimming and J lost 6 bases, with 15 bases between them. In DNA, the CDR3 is TGTGCCAGCAGCTACTACCCTCCAGGGCCTGAAGCTTTCTTT. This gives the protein CASSYYPPGPEAFF.

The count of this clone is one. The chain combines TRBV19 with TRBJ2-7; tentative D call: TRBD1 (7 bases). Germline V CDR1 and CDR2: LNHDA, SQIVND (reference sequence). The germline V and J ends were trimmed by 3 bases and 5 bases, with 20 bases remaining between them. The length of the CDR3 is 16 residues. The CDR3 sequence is CASSMNGRGQRDEQYF. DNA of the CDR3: TGTGCCAGTAGTATGAATGGTAGGGGACAGCGGGACGAGCAGTACTTC. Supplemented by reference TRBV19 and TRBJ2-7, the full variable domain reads DGGITQSPKYLFRKEGQNVTLSCEQNLNHDAMYWYRQDPGQGLRLIYYSQIVNDFQKGDIAEGYSVSREKKESFPLTVTSAQKNPTAFYLCASSMNGRGQRDEQYFGPGTRLTVT.

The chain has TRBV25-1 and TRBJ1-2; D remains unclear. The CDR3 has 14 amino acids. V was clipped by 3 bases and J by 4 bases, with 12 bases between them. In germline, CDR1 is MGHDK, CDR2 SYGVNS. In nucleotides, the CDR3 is TGTGCCAGCAGTGACCGAGGTGGTTTCTATGGCTACACCTTC. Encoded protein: CASSDRGGFYGYTF.

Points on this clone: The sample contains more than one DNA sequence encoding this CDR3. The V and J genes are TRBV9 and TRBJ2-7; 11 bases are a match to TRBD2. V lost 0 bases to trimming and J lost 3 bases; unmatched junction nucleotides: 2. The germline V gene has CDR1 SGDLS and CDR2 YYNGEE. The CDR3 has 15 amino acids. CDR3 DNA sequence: TGTGCCAGCAGCGTAGGCCTAGCGGGGGGCTACGAGCAGTACTTC. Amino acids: CASSVGLAGGYEQYF.

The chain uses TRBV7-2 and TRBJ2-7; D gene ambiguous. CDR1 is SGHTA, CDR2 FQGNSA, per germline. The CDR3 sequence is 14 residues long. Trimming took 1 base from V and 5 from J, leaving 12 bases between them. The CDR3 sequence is CASSLDPGADEQYF. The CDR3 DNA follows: TGTGCCAGCAGCTTAGATCCGGGTGCGGACGAGCAGTACTTC. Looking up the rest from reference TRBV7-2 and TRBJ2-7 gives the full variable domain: GAGVSQSPSNKVTEKGKDVELRCDPISGHTALYWYRQSLGQGLEFLIYFQGNSAPDKSGLPSDRFSAERTGGSVSTLTIQRTQQEDSAVYLCASSLDPGADEQYFGPGTRLTVT.

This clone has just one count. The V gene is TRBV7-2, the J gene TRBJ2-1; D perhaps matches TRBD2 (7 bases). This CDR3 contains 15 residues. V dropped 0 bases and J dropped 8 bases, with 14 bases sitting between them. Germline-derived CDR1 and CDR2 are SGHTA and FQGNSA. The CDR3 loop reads CASSLARGEGYEQFF. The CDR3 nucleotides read TGTGCCAGCAGCTTAGCGAGGGGGGAGGGGTATGAGCAGTTCTTC.

The CDR3 coding sequence is TGTGCCAGCAGTCGCCGGGACAGGGCCCAAGAGACCCAGTACTTC. Translation: CASSRRDRAQETQYF. The chain couples TRBV6-6 to TRBJ2-5, with 9 bases identical to TRBD1. V lost 5 bases, J lost 1 base, and 5 bases stayed unmatched. Germline V gives CDR1 MNHNY, CDR2 SVGAGI (reference sequence). The CDR3 extends over 15 amino acids.

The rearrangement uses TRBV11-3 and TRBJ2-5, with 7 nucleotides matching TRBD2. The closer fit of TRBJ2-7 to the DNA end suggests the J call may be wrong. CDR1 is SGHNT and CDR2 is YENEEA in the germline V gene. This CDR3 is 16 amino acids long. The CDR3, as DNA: TGTGCCAGCAGCTTAAATTCGGGCGGGAGTCGTTACGAGCAGTACTTC. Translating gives CASSLNSGGSRYEQYF.

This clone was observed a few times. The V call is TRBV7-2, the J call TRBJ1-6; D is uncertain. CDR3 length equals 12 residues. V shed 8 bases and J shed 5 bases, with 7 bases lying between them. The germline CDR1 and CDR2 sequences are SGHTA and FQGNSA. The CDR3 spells CASGQNNSPLHF. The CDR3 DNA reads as TGTGCCAGCGGGCAGAATAATTCACCCCTCCACTTT. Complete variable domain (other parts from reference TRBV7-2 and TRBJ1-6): GAGVSQSPSNKVTEKGKDVELRCDPISGHTALYWYRQSLGQGLEFLIYFQGNSAPDKSGLPSDRFSAERTGGSVSTLTIQRTQQEDSAVYLCASGQNNSPLHFGNGTRLTVT.

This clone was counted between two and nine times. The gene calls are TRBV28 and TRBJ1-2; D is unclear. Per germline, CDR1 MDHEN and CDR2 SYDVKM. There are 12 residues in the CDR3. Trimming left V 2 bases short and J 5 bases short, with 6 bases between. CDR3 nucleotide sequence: TGTGCCAGCAGTTTAAGCGGGTATGGCTACACCTTC. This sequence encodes CASSLSGYGYTF.